One sample yielded the 31 T cell receptor beta chains listed below, sequenced in a study of blood T cell repertoires in COVID-19. The assay was immunoSEQ multiplex PCR, and TCRdb's table has in-frame clones only and misses some. The table has 80,000 to 95,000 clones, roughly nine tenths seen once. The sample was peripheral blood. These receptors all stem from a human donor with active COVID-19. The donor label of this sample is uncertain.

This sequence joins TRBV5-4 and TRBJ1-2, with TRBD1 matching over 9 bases. After removal of 4 bases from V and 6 bases from J, the junction contained 4 bases not matched to a gene. There are 13 residues in the CDR3. From germline, CDR1 is SGHNT and CDR2 YYREEE (reference sequence). CDR3 protein: CASSPDRGNGYTF. CDR3 bases: TGTGCCAGCAGCCCGGACAGGGGAAATGGCTACACCTTC.

This chain uses TRBV5-4 with TRBJ2-2, with TRBD1 matching over 8 bases. Trimming at V came to 2 bases and at J to 0 bases, leaving 6 bases not matched to a gene. Germline CDR1 SGHNT, CDR2 YYREEE (reference sequence). This CDR3 has 17 amino acids. The CDR3, as DNA: TGTGCCAGCAGCTTTTCCCCGGGACAGGCGAACACCGGGGAGCTGTTTTTT. Amino acid sequence: CASSFSPGQANTGELFF. The full variable domain, its missing parts supplied by reference TRBV5-4 and TRBJ2-2, is ETGVTQSPTHLIKTRGQQVTLRCSSQSGHNTVSWYQQALGQGPQFIFQYYREEENGRGNFPPRFSGLQFPNYSSELNVNALELDDSALYLCASSFSPGQANTGELFFGEGSRLTVL.

The chain couples TRBV2 to TRBJ2-3; TRBD1 aligns across 7 bases. This CDR3 has 14 amino acids. The V gene end was trimmed by 6 bases and the J gene end by 6 bases; junction bases not matched to a gene: 9. Germline CDR1 is SNHLY and CDR2 is FYNNEI. The CDR3 loop reads CASRTGSPGDTQYF. CDR3 DNA sequence: TGTGCCAGCAGGACAGGGTCCCCAGGGGATACGCAGTATTTT.

The rearrangement uses TRBV7-8 and TRBJ2-3; TRBD2 matches at 10 bases. After removal of 4 bases from V and 6 bases from J, the junction contained 10 bases not matched to a gene. Germline values: CDR1 SGHVS, CDR2 FQNEAQ. This CDR3 is built from 16 residues. DNA of the CDR3: TGTGCCAGCAGCTCCCTCCCTAGCGGGGGTCCGGATACGCAGTATTTT. This gives the protein CASSSLPSGGPDTQYF.

DNA for the CDR3: TGTGCCAGCAGTTACGCATACAGGGTCCAAGAGACCCAGTACTTC. Its translation: CASSYAYRVQETQYF. The chain has TRBV6-2 or TRBV6-3 and TRBJ2-5; TRBD1 is a possible D gene (6 bases). From germline, CDR1 is MNHEY and CDR2 SVGEGT. The germline V and J ends were trimmed by 2 bases and 1 base, with 11 bases remaining between them. The CDR3 contains 15 residues.

This clone appeared a few times. The chain combines TRBV5-1 with TRBJ2-2; a weak D match, TRBD1 (5 bases). V was clipped by 3 bases and J by 7 bases, with 16 bases between them. In germline, CDR1 is SGHRS, CDR2 YFSETQ. This CDR3 has 15 residues. CDR3 region: CASSSDWGLNGELFF. CDR3 nucleotide sequence: TGCGCCAGCAGCTCCGACTGGGGCTTGAACGGGGAGCTGTTTTTT.

The rearrangement links TRBV7-2 to TRBJ2-1; 8 nucleotides agree with TRBD2. The V gene's germline CDR1 is SGHTA and CDR2 FQGNSA. V was clipped by 5 bases and J by 4 bases; unmatched bases: 4. The CDR3 contains 14 residues. DNA of the CDR3: TGTGCCAGCAGCCGGGGGGGCCGGTACAATGAGCAGTTCTTC. Translating gives CASSRGGRYNEQFF.

The chain links TRBV7-8 to TRBJ2-5, with 11 bases identical to TRBD1. Per the germline V gene, CDR1 is SGHVS and CDR2 is FQNEAQ. CDR3 length: 17 residues. The V and J ends lost 1 base and 5 bases, in that order; junction bases with no gene match: 9. In nucleotides, the CDR3 is TGTGCCAGCAGCTTAGATCGCGGACAGGGGGCTTACGAGACCCAGTACTTC. Its protein is CASSLDRGQGAYETQYF.

The chain joins TRBV19 to TRBJ2-3, with D tentatively TRBD1 (5 bases). This CDR3 is 14 amino acids long. V lost 3 bases to trimming and J lost 5 bases, with 12 bases between them. Germline V gives CDR1 LNHDA, CDR2 SQIVND (reference sequence). The CDR3 DNA sequence: TGTGCCAGTAGTATCAACAGGTATGAAGATACGCAGTATTTT. Protein product: CASSINRYEDTQYF.

V is TRBV6-5 and J is TRBJ2-1; 13 bases line up with TRBD2. The CDR3 spans 16 residues. Germline V gene sequence: CDR1 MNHEY, CDR2 SVGAGI. J was trimmed by 8 bases and V by 2 bases; bases with no gene match: 6. The CDR3 region is CASSYPRLAGGYEQFF. In DNA form, the CDR3 reads TGTGCCAGCAGTTACCCCAGACTAGCGGGGGGCTATGAGCAGTTCTTC.

This clone was counted only a few times. V gene TRBV9 combines with J gene TRBJ1-6, with a tentative D call TRBD1 (5 bases). V gave up 1 base and J gave up 7 bases, with 18 bases separating them. The CDR3 extends over 17 amino acids. The germline V gene encodes CDR1 SGDLS and CDR2 YYNGEE. The CDR3 DNA sequence: TGTGCCAGCAGCGTATTCTCCGGGGGGGGACCGAATTCACCCCTCCACTTT. It codes for CASSVFSGGGPNSPLHF.

This chain uses TRBV7-9 with TRBJ2-7; 7 bases are shared with TRBD1. V was clipped by 1 base and J by 5 bases; unmatched bases: 8. The CDR3 is 15 amino acids. Germline V CDR1 and CDR2: SEHNR, FQNEAQ (reference sequence). The CDR3 protein is CASSLGPRDSNEQYF. The CDR3 DNA reads TGTGCCAGCAGCTTAGGACCCCGGGACAGCAACGAGCAGTACTTC.

This CDR3 is CASSPREGVNEQFF. For the CDR3, the DNA is TGTGCCAGTAGCCCTCGAGAGGGGGTCAATGAGCAGTTCTTC. The chain couples TRBV19 to TRBJ2-1, with D possibly TRBD1 on 6 matching bases. CDR3 length: 14 residues. Trimming took off 6 bases at V and 6 bases at J, with 15 bases between the two ends. Germline lookup yields CDR1 LNHDA and CDR2 SQIVND (reference sequence).

The rearrangement links TRBV7-9 to TRBJ2-5; 8 nucleotides line up with TRBD1. V gave up 4 bases and J gave up 5 bases; unmatched junction bases: 9. Germline CDR1 is SEHNR and CDR2 is FQNEAQ (reference sequence). The CDR3 consists of 15 residues. The CDR3 reads CASSSSRTGLETQYF. DNA of the CDR3: TGTGCCAGCAGCTCTTCAAGGACAGGGTTGGAGACCCAGTACTTC.

The chain has TRBV20-1 and TRBJ1-2; D is undetermined. Trimming removed 1 base at V and 8 bases at J, with 8 bases between. This CDR3 has 11 residues. Germline CDR1 and CDR2: DFQATT and SNEGSKA (reference sequence). CDR3 nucleotide sequence: TGCAGTGCTAGAGGCTGGGAGGGCTACACCTTC. Protein: CSARGWEGYTF.

This clone has a single count. The genes are TRBV6-5 and TRBJ2-7; D is ambiguous. The CDR3 has 13 residues. Germline lookup yields CDR1 MNHEY and CDR2 SVGAGI. V lost 7 bases and J 6 bases, leaving 16 bases between the germline ends. The CDR3 DNA follows: TGTGCCAGCATGTTAGTCCACCTCCTCGAGCAGTACTTC. It codes for CASMLVHLLEQYF.

The J gene is TRBJ2-7, the V gene TRBV4-1, with 7 positions matching TRBD1. V dropped 4 bases and J dropped 0; count of bases not matched to a gene: 6. CDR1 is MGHRA, CDR2 YSYEKL, per germline. This CDR3 spans 15 amino acids. In nucleotides, the CDR3 is TGCGCCAGCAGCCCAACCGACAGGGCCTCCTACGAGCAGTACTTC. This encodes CASSPTDRASYEQYF.

This clone turned up a few times. This rearrangement joins TRBV5-1 to TRBJ2-1, with D maybe TRBD2 (5 bases). This CDR3 has 13 residues. The V end lost 0 bases, the J end lost 8 bases, and 9 bases lay between the germline ends. Germline assignment: CDR1 SGHRS and CDR2 YFSETQ. CDR3 DNA: TGCGCCAGCAGCTTGGGACTAAACCATGAGCAGTTCTTC. It codes for CASSLGLNHEQFF.

The chain uses TRBV10-3 and TRBJ2-1, with TRBD1 matching 8 bases. The length of the CDR3 is 14 residues. The junction had 1 base not matched to a gene; V was cut back by 0 bases and J by 6 bases. Germline loops: CDR1 ENHRY, CDR2 SYGVKD. CDR3 region: CAISESGQGNEQFF. For the CDR3, the DNA is TGTGCCATCAGTGAGTCTGGACAGGGCAATGAGCAGTTCTTC.

The chain recombines TRBV13 with TRBJ2-3; 10 bases map to TRBD2. Germline-derived CDR1 and CDR2 are PRHDT and FYEKMQ (reference sequence). The CDR3 has 18 amino acids. V gave up 2 bases and J gave up 4 bases; unmatched junction bases: 12. CDR3 coding DNA: TGTGCCAGCAGCTTACGGCCTAGCGGGGGCTATAGGGCAGATACGCAGTATTTT. This sequence encodes CASSLRPSGGYRADTQYF.

This clone was seen just once. This sequence joins TRBV27 and TRBJ1-2; TRBD1 matches 7 bases. The CDR3 is 15 amino acids. The germline V gene has CDR1 MNHEY and CDR2 SMNVEV (reference sequence). V shed 5 bases, J shed 8 bases, and the junction held 14 bases outside the gene matches. The CDR3 region is CASSKPGQTFKGYTF. The DNA of the CDR3 is TGTGCCAGCAGTAAGCCGGGACAGACTTTTAAGGGCTACACCTTC.

The V call is TRBV28, the J call TRBJ2-5, with D possibly TRBD2 on 6 matching bases. The V gene lost 7 bases and the J gene lost 4 bases, with 16 bases spanning the gap. The CDR3 is made up of 14 amino acids. The germline V gene encodes CDR1 MDHEN and CDR2 SYDVKM. For the CDR3, the DNA is TGTGCCAGCACCCCCCCACTGGGGGGAGAGACCCAGTACTTC. It specifies CASTPPLGGETQYF.

Here the CDR3 DNA reads TGTGCCAGCTCGCTAGACAGAAACACTGAAGCTTTCTTT. This encodes CASSLDRNTEAFF. The rearrangement joins TRBV18 to TRBJ1-1; possibly TRBD1 for D (5 bases). In germline, CDR1 is KGHSH, CDR2 LQKENI. V lost 6 bases, J lost 2 bases, and 10 bases lay in between. This CDR3 region has 13 residues. The full variable domain, its missing parts supplied by reference TRBV18 and TRBJ1-1, is NAGVMQNPRHLVRRRGQEARLRCSPMKGHSHVYWYRQLPEEGLKFMVYLQKENIIDESGMPKERFSAEFPKEGPSILRIQQVVRGDSAAYFCASSLDRNTEAFFGQGTRLTVV.

The J gene is TRBJ2-5, the V gene TRBV7-9; a weak D match, TRBD2 (5 bases). V lost 5 bases and J lost 1, with 11 bases in between. The germline gives CDR1 SEHNR, CDR2 FQNEAQ (reference sequence). The CDR3 length is 14 residues. The CDR3 reads CASSADSIQETQYF. The CDR3 DNA follows: TGTGCCAGCAGCGCGGACTCTATCCAAGAGACCCAGTACTTC.

V and J are TRBV5-5 and TRBJ2-5, with D unresolved. The CDR3 runs to 13 residues. Trimming left V 0 bases short and J 3 bases short, with 6 bases between. Germline CDR1 is SGHKS and CDR2 is YYEKEE (reference sequence). In DNA, the CDR3 is TGTGCCAGCAGCTTGGCACCAGAAGAGACCCAGTACTTC. It encodes CASSLAPEETQYF. Full variable domain (remainder filled in from reference TRBV5-5 and TRBJ2-5): DAGVTQSPTHLIKTRGQQVTLRCSPISGHKSVSWYQQVLGQGPQFIFQYYEKEERGRGNFPDRFSARQFPNYSSELNVNALLLGDSALYLCASSLAPEETQYFGPGTRLLVL.

This clone qualifies as medium-sized. This rearrangement joins TRBV5-1 to TRBJ2-3; 8 bases match TRBD1. This CDR3 spans 14 amino acids. V was pared by 4 bases and J by 5 bases, with 6 bases of the junction left unmatched. The V gene's germline CDR1 is SGHRS and CDR2 YFSETQ. CDR3 in amino acids: CASSLTGGRDTQYF. In nucleotides, the CDR3 is TGCGCCAGCAGCCTCACAGGGGGTAGAGATACGCAGTATTTT. The variable domain in full, with the rest retrieved from reference TRBV5-1 and TRBJ2-3, is KAGVTQTPRYLIKTRGQQVTLSCSPISGHRSVSWYQQTPGQGLQFLFEYFSETQRNKGNFPGRFSGRQFSNSRSEMNVSTLELGDSALYLCASSLTGGRDTQYFGPGTRLTVL.

The V call is TRBV6-5, the J call TRBJ2-7; 7 bases fit TRBD2. This CDR3 is 13 amino acids long. Trimming at V came to 5 bases and at J to 2 bases, leaving 3 bases not matched to a gene. CDR1 is MNHEY, CDR2 SVGAGI, per germline. The CDR3 reads CASSHGLAYEQYF. The CDR3 nucleotides read TGTGCCAGCAGTCATGGACTAGCCTACGAGCAGTACTTC.

The chain recombines TRBV5-4 with TRBJ2-3; 7 bases fit TRBD2. Germline V CDR1 and CDR2: SGHNT, YYREEE (reference sequence). The CDR3 extends over 16 amino acids. Trimming removed 0 bases from V and 6 bases from J; junction bases left unmatched: 10. The CDR3 DNA reads as TGTGCCAGCAGCTTGGTCCCGTCTAGCGGAGCTGATACGCAGTATTTT. Amino acids: CASSLVPSSGADTQYF.

This clone was observed a single time. The chain combines TRBV24-1 with TRBJ2-7; no definite D call. This CDR3 has 12 residues. The V end was cut by 3 bases, the J end by 4 bases, with 6 bases between. Germline CDR1 KGHDR, CDR2 SFDVKD. This chain's CDR3 is CATSDGQYEQYF. Here the CDR3 DNA reads TGTGCCACCAGTGATGGCCAATACGAGCAGTACTTC.

The chain links TRBV5-1 to TRBJ1-3, with D possibly being TRBD1 (5 bases). V lost 7 bases and J lost 6, with 14 bases in between. The CDR3 runs to 13 residues. The V gene's germline CDR1 is SGHRS and CDR2 YFSETQ. As DNA, the CDR3 is TGCGCCAGCCGTGATGGGGGGGAAAACACCATATATTTT. The encoded protein is CASRDGGENTIYF.

The chain joins TRBV7-6 to TRBJ1-6, with D perhaps matching TRBD1 (5 bases). CDR1 is SGHVS, CDR2 FNYEAQ, per germline. Trimming cost V 1 base and J 7 bases, with 17 bases left between them. The CDR3 is made up of 17 amino acids. The CDR3 DNA is TGTGCCAGCAGCTTAGTAGATCAGGGTTACGAGAATTCACCCCTCCACTTT. Its protein is CASSLVDQGYENSPLHF.